Below, 22 T cell receptor beta chains from the same sample are listed, as sequenced in a study of cytomegalovirus exposure and HLA in healthy donors. The PCR ran on 60 Vbeta and 13 Jbeta primers. Here immunoSEQ multiplex PCR was the method, and the copy in TCRdb shows in-frame clones only, minus some. The repertoire holds roughly 120,000 clones, with roughly 80% as singletons. Sequencing was done on a sample of PBMCs. The receptors derive from a woman aged 40-49 years in good health and CMV-seronegative.

The rearrangement joins TRBV30 to TRBJ2-2, with TRBD1 as a possible D gene (6 bases). Per the germline V gene, CDR1 is GTSNPN and CDR2 is SVGIG (reference sequence). With 2 bases removed from V and 4 bases from J, the gap between germline ends came to 14 bases. This CDR3 spans 15 amino acids. CDR3 region: CAWSSLGAGTGELFF. CDR3 bases: TGTGCCTGGAGTTCATTGGGGGCGGGCACCGGGGAGCTGTTTTTT. The variable domain in full, with the rest retrieved from reference TRBV30 and TRBJ2-2, is SQTIHQWPATLVQPVGSPLSLECTVEGTSNPNLYWYRQAAGRGLQLLFYSVGIGQISSEVPQNLSASRPQDRQFILSSKKLLLSDSGFYLCAWSSLGAGTGELFFGEGSRLTVL.

In this sample, this clone turned up many times. The chain links TRBV12-5 to TRBJ1-3, with D possibly TRBD1 on 6 matching bases. Per germline, CDR1 LGHNT and CDR2 FRNRAP. Trimming stripped 4 bases from V and 1 base from J, with 8 bases between. The CDR3 spans 14 residues. CDR3 nucleotide sequence: TGTGCTAGTGGTTATGGACAGTCTGGAAACACCATATATTTT. Its protein product is CASGYGQSGNTIYF.

The CDR3 DNA is TGTGCCAGCAGCAAAAGGTTTAGGGTGTTGGGGGGTTATGAGGATCAGCCCCAGCATTTT. Its translation is CASSKRFRVLGGYEDQPQHF. The V call is TRBV21-1, the J call TRBJ1-5. TRBV21-1 is listed as a pseudogene. The CDR3 contains 20 residues.

The rearrangement joins TRBV7-2 to TRBJ1-1, with TRBD1 as a possible D gene (5 bases). The germline V gene has CDR1 SGHTA and CDR2 FQGNSA. Trimming cost V 5 bases and J 5 bases, with 15 bases left between them. The CDR3 length is 14 residues. The CDR3 loop is CASSPTRARTEAFF. The CDR3 nucleotides read TGTGCCAGCAGCCCAACCAGGGCGAGGACTGAAGCTTTCTTT.

This chain connects TRBV5-6 to TRBJ1-2; weak D call: TRBD1 (5 bases). Germline CDR1 and CDR2: SGHDT and YYEEEE. Trimming took 4 bases from V and 4 from J, leaving 11 bases between them. The CDR3 length is 13 residues. The CDR3 spells CASSRWGVYGYTF. CDR3 sequence (DNA): TGTGCCAGCAGCCGCTGGGGGGTCTATGGCTACACCTTC.

V usage is TRBV7-3 and J usage is TRBJ2-1, with 7 bases identical to TRBD1. CDR1 and CDR2 from the germline V gene are SGHTA and FQGTGA. This CDR3 has 13 amino acids. V shed 4 bases and J 8 bases; nucleotides not matched to a gene: 5. This CDR3 is CASSSATGHEQFF. As DNA, the CDR3 is TGTGCCAGCAGCTCCGCGACAGGGCATGAGCAGTTCTTC. The full variable domain, in which reference TRBV7-3 and TRBJ2-1 provide the parts outside the CDR3, is GAGVSQTPSNKVTEKGKYVELRCDPISGHTALYWYRQSLGQGPEFLIYFQGTGAADDSGLPNDRFFAVRPEGSVSTLKIQRTERGDSAVYLCASSSATGHEQFFGPGTRLTVL.

The chain uses TRBV4-2 and TRBJ2-1; the D gene is possibly TRBD1 (5 bases). The germline V gene has CDR1 LGHNA and CDR2 YNFKEQ. V was cut by 0 bases and J by 8 bases, with 14 bases left in between. The CDR3 runs to 15 residues. The chain's CDR3 is CASSQDLSGLDEQFF. The CDR3 coding sequence is TGTGCCAGCAGCCAAGATCTGTCAGGGTTGGATGAGCAGTTCTTC.

About this clone: This same CDR3 is encoded by further DNA sequences in the sample. V gene TRBV7-9 combines with J gene TRBJ1-4, with 9 bases that match TRBD1. Germline V gene data show CDR1 as SEHNR and CDR2 as FQNEAQ (reference sequence). V lost 5 bases and J lost 8; bases outside the gene matches: 6. The CDR3 is 14 residues long. The CDR3 sequence: CASSLGQGGEKLFF. The CDR3, as DNA: TGTGCCAGCAGCCTGGGACAGGGTGGCGAAAAACTGTTTTTT.

The chain recombines TRBV6-1 with TRBJ2-1; no clear D gene. V was clipped by 1 base and J by 0 bases, with 7 bases between them. From germline, CDR1 is MNHNS and CDR2 SASEGT. The CDR3 is 15 residues long. CDR3 amino acids: CASSEETGSYNEQFF. In DNA form, the CDR3 reads TGTGCCAGCAGTGAAGAGACGGGCTCCTACAATGAGCAGTTCTTC.

The genes are TRBV19 and TRBJ1-2, with TRBD1 identical over 10 bases. The CDR3 is 15 amino acids. Germline loops: CDR1 LNHDA, CDR2 SQIVND (reference sequence). Trimming cost V 4 bases and J 4 bases; bases outside gene matches: 6. The CDR3 bases are TGTGCCAGTAGTACCGGACAGGGGGTCGGCTATGGCTACACCTTC. Its translation: CASSTGQGVGYGYTF. Full variable domain (rest looked up from reference TRBV19 and TRBJ1-2): DGGITQSPKYLFRKEGQNVTLSCEQNLNHDAMYWYRQDPGQGLRLIYYSQIVNDFQKGDIAEGYSVSREKKESFPLTVTSAQKNPTAFYLCASSTGQGVGYGYTFGSGTRLTVV.

This clone appeared once. V is TRBV12-5 and J is TRBJ2-3, with 8 bases aligning to TRBD1. V was clipped by 1 base and J by 6 bases; unmatched bases: 0. This CDR3 comprises 13 residues. Germline V CDR1 and CDR2: LGHNT, FRNRAP. The DNA for the CDR3 is TGTGCTAGTGGTTTGGACAGGGGGGATACGCAGTATTTT. It specifies CASGLDRGDTQYF.

This clone was found once. The chain couples TRBV29-1 to TRBJ2-3, with 10 bases fitting TRBD1. The CDR3 spans 17 residues. Germline values: CDR1 SQVTM, CDR2 ANQGSEA. Unmatched junction bases numbered 12, after V lost 6 bases and J lost 0 bases. CDR3 sequence (DNA): TGCAGCGTCTCAGACAGGGGGCGAAAATTCAGCACAGATACGCAGTATTTT. Translation gives CSVSDRGRKFSTDTQYF.

The V gene is TRBV19, the J gene TRBJ2-1; TRBD2 matches at 14 bases. Germline lookup yields CDR1 LNHDA and CDR2 SQIVND (reference sequence). There are 17 residues in the CDR3. V gave up 6 bases and J gave up 5 bases; unmatched junction bases: 9. In DNA form, the CDR3 reads TGTGCCAGTAGCCGGAGGACTAGCGGGAGGATCGACAATGAGCAGTTCTTC. Its translation: CASSRRTSGRIDNEQFF. Based on the CDR3 plus reference TRBV19 and TRBJ2-1, the full variable domain is DGGITQSPKYLFRKEGQNVTLSCEQNLNHDAMYWYRQDPGQGLRLIYYSQIVNDFQKGDIAEGYSVSREKKESFPLTVTSAQKNPTAFYLCASSRRTSGRIDNEQFFGPGTRLTVL.

The chain is built from TRBV25-1 and TRBJ2-3; the match to TRBD2 covers 9 bases. The length of the CDR3 is 15 residues. V trimming: 5 bases; J trimming: 1 base; junction bases outside the gene matches: 4. Germline V lookup: CDR1 MGHDK, CDR2 SYGVNS. The chain's CDR3 is CASSRASGGTDTQYF. CDR3 in DNA: TGTGCCAGCAGTCGGGCTAGCGGGGGCACAGATACGCAGTATTTT.

This clone is a singleton in its sample. The chain couples TRBV9 to TRBJ1-4, with 7 bases fitting TRBD1. The CDR3 spans 13 residues. From germline, CDR1 is SGDLS and CDR2 YYNGEE. The J segment lost 5 bases and the V segment lost 4 bases, leaving 2 bases of the junction unmatched. CDR3 sequence: CASSRDRNEKLFF. CDR3 nucleotide sequence: TGTGCCAGCAGCCGGGACAGAAATGAAAAACTGTTTTTT.

This clone was recorded once. The chain joins TRBV18 to TRBJ2-7, with D uncertain. The CDR3 extends over 12 amino acids. The germline V gene has CDR1 KGHSH and CDR2 LQKENI. V lost 3 bases to trimming and J lost 1 base, with 4 bases between them. CDR3: CASSPPSYEQYF. In DNA, the CDR3 is TGTGCCAGCTCACCCCCGTCCTACGAGCAGTACTTC.

The DNA of the CDR3 is TGTGCCAGTACCGGACGGACAGGGGTTAACTATGGCTACACCTTC. It encodes CASTGRTGVNYGYTF. V is TRBV19 and J is TRBJ1-2; TRBD1 matches 9 bases. J was trimmed by 1 base and V by 7 bases; bases with no gene match: 7. CDR1 LNHDA and CDR2 SQIVND come from the germline V gene (reference sequence). The CDR3 has 15 amino acids.

The chain joins TRBV27 to TRBJ2-7; D remains unclear. From germline, CDR1 is MNHEY and CDR2 SMNVEV (reference sequence). The CDR3 length is 15 residues. Between the trimmed V and J ends, which lost 7 bases and 3 bases, there was a span of 19 bases. CDR3 protein: CASKPYQLGGYEQYF. The CDR3 DNA reads TGTGCCAGCAAACCCTACCAGCTAGGCGGCTACGAGCAGTACTTC.

This clone was recorded only once. The chain is built from TRBV15 and TRBJ2-5, with 7 bases fitting TRBD2. The CDR3 runs 14 residues. Germline V gene data show CDR1 as LNHNV and CDR2 as YYDKDF (reference sequence). Trimming removed 1 base from V and 1 base from J; junction bases left unmatched: 0. CDR3 nucleotides: TGTGCCACCAGCAGAGGACTAGCCCAAGAGACCCAGTACTTC. Translation gives CATSRGLAQETQYF.

J is TRBJ1-2 and V is TRBV11-2; 8 bases fit TRBD1. CDR1 and CDR2 (germline): SGHAT, FQNNGV. The CDR3 extends over 13 amino acids. Trimming cost V 5 bases and J 8 bases; bases outside gene matches: 7. Here the CDR3 reads CASSPDRGVGYTF. In DNA, the CDR3 is TGTGCCAGCAGCCCTGACAGGGGAGTAGGCTACACCTTC.

The V gene is TRBV11-1, the J gene TRBJ2-7; D not certain. CDR1 SGHAT and CDR2 FQDESV come from the germline V gene (reference sequence). The ends were cut back, 3 bases at V and 0 bases at J, with 3 bases in the middle. The CDR3 length is 12 residues. CDR3 protein: CASSFGSYEQYF. In DNA, the CDR3 is TGTGCCAGCAGCTTCGGCTCCTACGAGCAGTACTTC. Supplemented by reference TRBV11-1 and TRBJ2-7, the full variable domain reads EAEVAQSPRYKITEKSQAVAFWCDPISGHATLYWYRQILGQGPELLVQFQDESVVDDSQLPKDRFSAERLKGVDSTLKIQPAELGDSAMYLCASSFGSYEQYFGPGTRLTVT.

This clone turned up a few times. This CDR3 reads CSALRGSEQYF. The CDR3 coding sequence is TGCAGTGCCCTCCGCGGGAGCGAGCAGTACTTC. The chain employs TRBV20-1 and TRBJ2-7; 7 positions match TRBD2. CDR1 is DFQATT and CDR2 is SNEGSKA in the germline V gene (reference sequence). Germline trimming cut 6 bases from V and 6 bases from J; bases unmatched to any gene: 5. This CDR3 contains 11 residues.